This passage covers 23 T cell receptor beta chains from one sample sequenced in a study of tumor-infiltrating lymphocytes in primary liver carcinoma. Production of TCR beta cDNA used approximately 0.55 ug total RNA together with a constant-region primer. Three nested multiplex PCR rounds, a slightly modified ARM-PCR method, built the TCR beta libraries. Researchers ran the first two PCR rounds for 9 to 10 cycles each with TRBV1-TRBV30 forward primers and a C-beta reverse primer. TCRdb reprocessed the multiplex PCR reads via MiXCR and lists one record per CDR3 protein. This sample has around 330,000 distinct CDR3 sequences, with 45% to 70% found just once. The study extracted blood RNA from unsorted whole blood and also extracted germline DNA. Sequencing was done on a sample of peripheral blood. The receptor set was obtained from a woman aged 25-40 years with primary liver carcinoma and hepatitis B virus infection.

A few counts support this clonotype. This chain links TRBV14 with TRBJ2-5, with 8 positions matching TRBD1. Trimming removed 5 bases from V and 4 bases from J; junction bases left unmatched: 9. The CDR3 is 15 residues long. Germline V CDR1 and CDR2: SGHDN, FVKESK. The CDR3 reads CASSDGQGWGETQYF. Written as DNA, the CDR3 is TGTGCCAGCAGCGATGGACAGGGCTGGGGAGAGACCCAGTACTTC. Variable domain in full (rest from reference TRBV14 and TRBJ2-5): EAGVTQFPSHSVIEKGQTVTLRCDPISGHDNLYWYRRVMGKEIKFLLHFVKESKQDESGMPNNRFLAERTGGTYSTLKVQPAELEDSGVYFCASSDGQGWGETQYFGPGTRLLVL.

This clonotype was counted between two and nine times. In DNA form, the CDR3 reads TGTGCCAGCAGTCCAGGGGGCGGTTGGCAGCCCCAGCATTTT. It yields the protein CASSPGGGWQPQHF. The chain links TRBV6-6 to TRBJ1-5, with TRBD1 identical over 8 bases. V trimming: 5 bases; J trimming: 7 bases; junction bases outside the gene matches: 7. Germline V gives CDR1 MNHNY, CDR2 SVGAGI (reference sequence). The CDR3 runs 14 residues.

On this clonotype itself: One junction end does not reproduce the germline sequence, and a read error may be involved. The chain recombines TRBV7-9 with TRBJ2-7; D is uncertain. CDR1 SEHNR and CDR2 FQNEAQ come from the germline V gene (reference sequence). The CDR3 is 12 residues long. The CDR3 sequence is CASGINSYGQYF. CDR3 in DNA: TGTGCCAGTGGGATCAATTCCTACGGGCAGTACTTC. Using reference TRBV7-9 and TRBJ2-7 for the parts outside the CDR3, the full variable domain is DTGVSQNPRHKITKRGQNVTFRCDPISEHNRLYWYRQTLGQGPEFLTYFQNEAQLEKSRLLSDRFSAERPKGSFSTLEIQRTEQGDSAMYLCASGINSYGQYFGPGTRLTVT.

Details on this clonotype: At one boundary the junction diverges from the germline segment, which might be a read error. The chain uses TRBV5-4 and TRBJ2-3, with D possibly TRBD2 on 6 matching bases. CDR3 length equals 14 residues. The germline gives CDR1 SGHNT, CDR2 YYREEE (reference sequence). This CDR3 reads CASTEGGDTDMQYF. CDR3 in DNA: TGTGCCAGCACGGAAGGCGGGGATACAGATATGCAGTATTTT.

On this clonotype itself: Relative to the germline gene, one junction end is altered; a read error may explain this. The CDR3 DNA sequence: TGTGCCAGCAGTAAAGGGCGCCAGGGACGAGTCACTGAAGATTTCTTT. Residues: CASSKGRQGRVTEDFF. The chain joins TRBV28 to TRBJ1-1, with a weak D call TRBD1 (5 bases). This CDR3 comprises 16 residues. The germline V gene has CDR1 MDHEN and CDR2 SYDVKM.

This clonotype was picked up many times. CDR3 sequence (DNA): TGTGCCAGCAGTATGTCAAGCGCGGGGCGCTTCGTGGATACGCAGTATTTT. Translating gives CASSMSSAGRFVDTQYF. The V and J genes are TRBV6-5 and TRBJ2-3, with D possibly TRBD2 on 6 matching bases. Germline lookup yields CDR1 MNHEY and CDR2 SVGAGI. The V end was cut by 5 bases, the J end by 6 bases, with 24 bases between. The CDR3 extends over 17 amino acids.

For this clonotype: The CDR3 end shows no conserved phenylalanine or tryptophan, and so a read error is likely. The chain is built from TRBV10-3 and TRBJ2-7, with D possibly being TRBD1 (6 bases). This CDR3 has 14 residues. Between the trimmed V and J ends, which lost 4 bases and 0 bases, there was a span of 10 bases. The germline CDR1 and CDR2 sequences are ENHRY and SYGVKD. CDR3 DNA: TGTGCCATCAGTGCCCGGGACACCTCCTACGAGCAGTACTTG. The encoded protein is CAISARDTSYEQYL.

This clonotype was detected only a few times. The chain employs TRBV6-5 and TRBJ2-1, with D perhaps being TRBD1 or TRBD2 (5 bases each). Germline loops: CDR1 MNHEY, CDR2 SVGAGI. There are 14 residues in the CDR3. V was cut by 2 bases and J by 5 bases, with 10 bases left in between. CDR3 sequence (DNA): TGTGCCAGCAGTTACGGGGGACCAAACAATGAGCAGTTCTTC. This encodes CASSYGGPNNEQFF.

The rearrangement links TRBV6-5 to TRBJ1-6, with a possible D match to TRBD1 (6 bases). The CDR3 has 18 amino acids. Germline lookup yields CDR1 MNHEY and CDR2 SVGAGI. Deletions cut 0 bases from V and 3 bases from J, with 15 bases between. CDR3 sequence: CASSYSHTGSRYNSPLHF. In nucleotides, the CDR3 is TGTGCCAGCAGTTACTCTCATACAGGGTCCCGCTATAATTCACCCCTCCACTTT.

This clonotype was recorded a few times. At one end, the junction sequence differs from germline, possibly due to a read error. This chain links TRBV10-3 with TRBJ2-2; D perhaps matches TRBD1 (6 bases). Germline CDR1 is ENHRY and CDR2 is SYGVKD. The CDR3 has 13 amino acids. The CDR3 loop is CALRGERTGELFF. The DNA for the CDR3 is TGTGCCCTCAGGGGAGAGAGGACCGGGGAGCTGTTTTTT.

With regard to this clonotype: A much larger clone lies a single base off, so this may be a read error. The chain couples TRBV12-3 or TRBV12-4 to TRBJ2-3; 8 bases map to TRBD2. The CDR3 contains 15 residues. For the CDR3, the DNA is TGTGCCAACAGTTTACACAGGGTAGCGGGGGATACGCAGTATTTT. Its translation: CANSLHRVAGDTQYF.

The chain employs TRBV11-1 and TRBJ1-2; a weak D match, TRBD1 (5 bases). The V end lost 6 bases, the J end lost 5 bases, and 19 bases lay between the germline ends. CDR1 and CDR2 from the germline V gene are SGHAT and FQDESV (reference sequence). The CDR3 consists of 15 residues. CDR3 region: CASRASTGTSYGYTF. In nucleotides, the CDR3 is TGTGCCAGCAGAGCTTCGACCGGGACGTCTTATGGCTACACCTTC.

Concerning this clonotype: This may arise from a read error, as a much more abundant clone is one base away. A read error is likely, as this CDR3 ends without the conserved phenylalanine or tryptophan. The chain is built from TRBV29-1 and TRBJ2-7; no clear D. Per the germline V gene, CDR1 is SQVTM and CDR2 is ANQGSEA. V lost 4 bases, J lost 2 bases, and 12 bases lay in between. There are 13 residues in the CDR3. This CDR3 reads CSVVVPSPYEQYL. For the CDR3, the DNA is TGCAGCGTTGTTGTCCCCAGCCCCTACGAGCAGTACTTA.

The chain carries TRBV6-2 or TRBV6-3 and TRBJ1-4; D uncertain. V dropped 6 bases and J dropped 7 bases, with 12 bases sitting between them. Germline CDR1 and CDR2: MNHEY and SVGEGT. The CDR3 length is 13 residues. The CDR3 is CASRSTGSEKLFF. In DNA form, the CDR3 reads TGTGCCAGCAGGTCGACGGGGAGTGAAAAACTGTTTTTT.

With regard to this clonotype: It may be a read error: a sequence one base away is much more abundant. The chain has TRBV5-6 and TRBJ1-1; 7 positions agree with TRBD1. Germline CDR1 and CDR2: SGHDT and YYEEEE. The CDR3 covers 13 residues. Trimming cost V 6 bases and J 8 bases; bases outside gene matches: 10. The CDR3 loop reads CASNRGQWTEAFF. The CDR3 DNA sequence: TGTGCCAGCAATAGGGGACAGTGGACCGAAGCTTTCTTT. Based on the CDR3 plus reference TRBV5-6 and TRBJ1-1, the full variable domain is DAGVTQSPTHLIKTRGQQVTLRCSPKSGHDTVSWYQQALGQGPQFIFQYYEEEERQRGNFPDRFSGHQFPNYSSELNVNALLLGDSALYLCASNRGQWTEAFFGQGTRLTVV.

This clonotype was recorded many times. The chain uses TRBV6-6 and TRBJ2-1; 7 bases are shared with TRBD2. The CDR3 has 15 amino acids. Germline loops: CDR1 MNHNY, CDR2 SVGAGI (reference sequence). Trimming cost V 5 bases and J 5 bases; bases outside gene matches: 9. The DNA for the CDR3 is TGTGCCAGCAGTCCTACTGGCGGGACTAACAATGAGCAGTTCTTC. Residues: CASSPTGGTNNEQFF.

In this sample, this clonotype turned up many times. V and J are TRBV11-2 and TRBJ2-7; D might be TRBD2 (6 bases). Trimming removed 0 bases from V and 12 bases from J, with 21 bases in between. Germline CDR1 SGHAT, CDR2 FQNNGV. The CDR3 runs 15 residues. CDR3 DNA: TGTGCCAGCAGCTTAGATCAGATGGAGGGTCCTAGGTCGTACTTC. This codes for CASSLDQMEGPRSYF.

As regards this clonotype: Compared with germline, one end of the junction differs, possibly owing to a read error. The V and J genes are TRBV5-1 and TRBJ2-3; 13 nucleotides match TRBD2. The V gene's germline CDR1 is SGHRS and CDR2 YFSETQ. The CDR3 has 16 residues. The CDR3 sequence is CASSLGLAGGADMQYF. As DNA, the CDR3 is TGCGCCAGCAGCTTGGGACTAGCGGGAGGCGCAGATATGCAGTATTTT.

As regards this clonotype: At one end, the junction sequence differs from germline, possibly due to a read error. The chain recombines TRBV7-9 with TRBJ2-3; 8 nucleotides align to TRBD2. The germline gives CDR1 SEHNR, CDR2 FQNEAQ (reference sequence). The CDR3 loop spans 14 amino acids. CDR3 DNA sequence: TGTGCCAGTAGATTTACTAGCGGCGGGGATACGCTGTATTTT. Translating it yields CASRFTSGGDTLYF.

The J gene is TRBJ2-7, the V gene TRBV10-3, with D perhaps matching TRBD2 (6 bases). Germline CDR1 reads ENHRY; CDR2 reads SYGVKD. Trimming removed 4 bases at V and 5 bases at J, with 15 bases between. This CDR3 region has 14 residues. CDR3 loop: CAISGRAGRDEQYF. The CDR3, as DNA: TGTGCCATCAGTGGTCGGGCGGGAAGGGACGAGCAGTACTTC.

The chain is built from TRBV4-3 and TRBJ2-2, with 11 bases identical to TRBD2. The CDR3 runs to 18 residues. Per germline, CDR1 LGHNA and CDR2 YSLEER. J gave up 2 bases and V 3 bases, and 8 bases lay outside the gene matches. The CDR3 DNA reads as TGCGCCAGCAGCCAGGAGACTAGCGGGAAGTTTAACACCGGGGAGCTGTTTTTT. Protein: CASSQETSGKFNTGELFF.

J is TRBJ1-2 and V is TRBV12-3 or TRBV12-4; D perhaps matches TRBD1 (6 bases). The CDR3 length is 13 residues. The V gene lost 6 bases and the J gene lost 6 bases, with 14 bases spanning the gap. This CDR3 is CASRAQGHDGYTF. The DNA for the CDR3 is TGTGCCAGCAGAGCACAGGGCCACGATGGCTACACCTTC.

The rearrangement uses TRBV28 and TRBJ2-5, with TRBD2 identical over 7 bases. V shed 6 bases, J shed 3 bases, and the junction held 13 bases outside the gene matches. Per the germline V gene, CDR1 is MDHEN and CDR2 is SYDVKM. The CDR3 is made up of 16 amino acids. Here the CDR3 DNA reads TGTGCCAGCAGCCGCCCGAGGGGAGGGATTGAAGAGACCCAGTACTTC. Translating gives CASSRPRGGIEETQYF.